The 20 T cell receptor beta chains in this list originate from one sample, sequenced in a study of breast tumors, draining lymph nodes, adjacent tissues. Axillary draining lymph nodes of breast cancer patients supplied the node samples. TCRdb passed the multiplex PCR reads through MiXCR, listing each CDR3 protein once. The sample has some 170,000 distinct CDR3 sequences, approximately 30% seen once. Sequenced sample: axillary lymph node tissue. Receptors originate from a female donor with breast cancer. Some clones in this sample may be carry-over from other donors' samples.

The chain has TRBV5-4 and TRBJ2-7, with TRBD2 matching 9 bases. This CDR3 has 16 amino acids. Germline V gives CDR1 SGHNT, CDR2 YYREEE (reference sequence). With V trimmed by 4 bases and J by 6 bases, 14 bases remained unmatched. CDR3 nucleotides: TGTGCCAGCAGCCGCCAGGACTCGCGGGGGGGGCGCGAGCAGTACTTC. This codes for CASSRQDSRGGREQYF.

In its sample, this clonotype was seen many times. This rearrangement joins TRBV7-9 to TRBJ2-3, with 9 positions matching TRBD1. Germline-derived CDR1 and CDR2 are SEHNR and FQNEAQ (reference sequence). The CDR3 spans 15 residues. Trimming removed 4 bases from V and 6 bases from J; junction bases left unmatched: 8. CDR3 sequence (DNA): TGTGCCAGCAGCTCCTGGGACAGGGTTACGGATACGCAGTATTTT. It is translated as CASSSWDRVTDTQYF.

Notes on this clonotype: Since a much larger clone is just one base distant, this may be a read error. Because it lacks the conserved phenylalanine or tryptophan at the end, this CDR3 is likely a read error. The chain combines TRBV7-8 with TRBJ1-6; 7 nucleotides align to TRBD1. The trim removed 4 bases at V and 5 bases at J, leaving 8 bases unmatched. The CDR3 loop spans 16 amino acids. Germline V lookup: CDR1 SGHVS, CDR2 FQNEAQ. The CDR3 loop is CASSSPTTGNNSPLHS. CDR3 DNA: TGTGCCAGCAGCTCTCCAACGACAGGGAATAATTCACCCCTCCACTCT.

There are many counts of this clonotype. The chain recombines TRBV2 with TRBJ2-7; D perhaps matches TRBD1 (7 bases). The V end lost 5 bases, the J end lost 4 bases, and 15 bases lay between the germline ends. CDR3 length: 14 amino acids. Looked up from germline, CDR1 is SNHLY and CDR2 is FYNNEI. In DNA form, the CDR3 reads TGTGCCAGCAGTCTACAGTCAGGGGGGTACGAGCAGTACTTC. Amino acids: CASSLQSGGYEQYF. Supplemented by reference TRBV2 and TRBJ2-7, the full variable domain reads EPEVTQTPSHQVTQMGQEVILRCVPISNHLYFYWYRQILGQKVEFLVSFYNNEISEKSEIFDDQFSVERPDGSNFTLKIRSTKLEDSAMYFCASSLQSGGYEQYFGPGTRLTVT.

This clonotype has a count of ten or more. The rearrangement links TRBV7-3 to TRBJ2-7, with no clear D. The germline gives CDR1 SGHTA, CDR2 FQGTGA. V shed 5 bases and J shed 3 bases, with 17 bases lying between them. CDR3 length equals 15 residues. DNA of the CDR3: TGTGCCAGCAGCCCATCCGGCGGCTCCTACTACGAGCAGTACTTC. This codes for CASSPSGGSYYEQYF.

As for this clonotype: This sequence may be a read error, since a much larger clone differs from it by one base. The chain carries TRBV20-1 and TRBJ2-7, with D possibly being TRBD2 (7 bases). CDR1 DFQATT and CDR2 SNEGSKA come from the germline V gene (reference sequence). Trimming pared 1 base from V and 3 bases from J, leaving 31 bases between. This CDR3 is built from 20 residues. The CDR3 nucleotides are TGCAGTGCTAGAGTCTTGCCGCGGGGGCCGGAGGTCCGCCCTTTCTACGAGCAGTACTTC. It encodes CSARVLPRGPEVRPFYEQYF.

This clonotype was observed at least ten times. A read error may be the cause here, since a much bigger clone is one base away. This chain links TRBV5-5 with TRBJ1-6, with 7 bases identical to TRBD1. This CDR3 contains 14 residues. In germline, CDR1 is SGHKS, CDR2 YYEKEE (reference sequence). The CDR3: CASRVGQYSSPLHF. DNA for the CDR3: TGTGCCAGCAGGGTGGGACAGTATAGTTCACCCCTCCACTTT.

This clonotype was seen at least ten times. The chain uses TRBV10-3 and TRBJ2-4, with 7 positions matching TRBD2. The CDR3 length is 14 residues. V was pared by 8 bases and J by 7 bases, with 11 bases of the junction left unmatched. Germline values: CDR1 ENHRY, CDR2 SYGVKD. CDR3 sequence: CAIGLGGVRNIQYF. For the CDR3, the DNA is TGTGCCATCGGACTAGGTGGGGTCAGGAACATTCAGTACTTC.

Of note for this clonotype: Since a much larger clone is just one base distant, this may be a read error. V is TRBV24-1 and J is TRBJ2-1; 12 nucleotides align to TRBD2. Germline CDR1 KGHDR, CDR2 SFDVKD. V trimming: 5 bases; J trimming: 7 bases; junction bases outside the gene matches: 5. The CDR3 runs 15 residues. Here the CDR3 reads CATSGRTSGKNEQFF. The CDR3 DNA reads as TGTGCCACCAGTGGTAGGACTAGCGGGAAAAATGAGCAGTTCTTC.

This clonotype was seen repeatedly, ten times or more. The CDR3 coding sequence is TGCGCCAGCAGCCAAAAACAGGGGGCGCGAGATTATGTGCAGTACTTC. Translation gives CASSQKQGARDYVQYF. This rearrangement joins TRBV4-1 to TRBJ2-7; 9 bases match TRBD1. Germline V lookup: CDR1 MGHRA, CDR2 YSYEKL. The J segment lost 9 bases and the V segment lost 2 bases, leaving 14 bases of the junction unmatched. The CDR3 consists of 16 residues.

Concerning this clonotype itself: A much bigger clone sits one base away, suggesting this may be a read error. The V and J genes are TRBV28 and TRBJ2-3; D not resolved. The V end was cut by 10 bases, the J end by 6 bases, with 17 bases between. Germline V gene sequence: CDR1 MDHEN, CDR2 SYDVKM. This CDR3 has 13 amino acids. CDR3 sequence: CATFSRNRDTQYF. The CDR3 region has the DNA TGTGCCACATTCTCCAGGAACCGCGATACGCAGTATTTT.

The V gene is TRBV20-1, the J gene TRBJ1-5; D might be TRBD1 (6 bases). In germline, CDR1 is DFQATT, CDR2 SNEGSKA (reference sequence). The CDR3 runs to 14 residues. Trimming pared 3 bases from V and 4 bases from J, leaving 13 bases between. The CDR3 DNA reads TGCAGTGCTAGTAACAGGGCATTTAATCAGCCCCAGCATTTT. Translation: CSASNRAFNQPQHF.

This clonotype was found many times. V and J are TRBV4-3 and TRBJ2-1; D unclear. Germline V gene sequence: CDR1 LGHNA, CDR2 YSLEER. V lost 0 bases and J 9 bases, leaving 9 bases between the germline ends. The CDR3 is 13 residues long. The CDR3 protein is CASSQDWLGEQFF. The CDR3 DNA reads as TGCGCCAGCAGCCAAGACTGGCTAGGTGAGCAGTTCTTC.

In this sample, this clonotype turned up many times. V usage is TRBV11-2 and J usage is TRBJ2-7, with 8 bases that match TRBD1. The germline gives CDR1 SGHAT, CDR2 FQNNGV. After removal of 5 bases from V and 6 bases from J, the junction contained 12 bases not matched to a gene. The CDR3 extends over 15 amino acids. The CDR3: CASSLRWQGASEQYF. DNA for the CDR3: TGTGCCAGCAGCCTCCGGTGGCAGGGGGCTAGCGAGCAGTACTTC.

The rearrangement uses TRBV20-1 and TRBJ2-5; TRBD1 might be the D (5 bases). Deletions cut 5 bases from V and 2 bases from J, with 12 bases between. The germline V gene encodes CDR1 DFQATT and CDR2 SNEGSKA (reference sequence). CDR3 length: 13 amino acids. CDR3 in amino acids: CSAQDRVQETQYF. The CDR3 region has the DNA TGCAGTGCTCAAGACAGAGTACAAGAGACCCAGTACTTC.

Many counts were recorded for this clonotype. This chain joins TRBV7-8 and TRBJ2-7, with a possible D match to TRBD2 (6 bases). The CDR3 is 15 amino acids. Per the germline V gene, CDR1 is SGHVS and CDR2 is FQNEAQ. V lost 5 bases and J 3 bases, leaving 17 bases between the germline ends. Here the CDR3 reads CASSLPAGSFYEQYF. CDR3 nucleotides: TGTGCCAGCAGCCTCCCGGCGGGAAGTTTCTACGAGCAGTACTTC.

This clonotype came up many times. The V gene is TRBV18, the J gene TRBJ1-2; no reliable D call. The V end was cut by 4 bases, the J end by 3 bases, with 18 bases between. Germline CDR1 and CDR2: KGHSH and LQKENI. The CDR3 has 16 residues. The CDR3 here is CASSLKSGSEYYGYTF. The CDR3 DNA follows: TGTGCCAGCTCACTAAAGTCGGGTAGTGAGTACTATGGCTACACCTTC.

This clonotype has at least ten counts. This chain links TRBV12-5 with TRBJ2-3, with TRBD2 identical over 8 bases. CDR3 length: 15 amino acids. Germline V gene sequence: CDR1 LGHNT, CDR2 FRNRAP. With V trimmed by 1 base and J by 0 bases, 0 bases remained unmatched. The CDR3 loop is CASGLGLASTDTQYF. The DNA for the CDR3 is TGTGCTAGTGGTTTGGGACTAGCGAGCACAGATACGCAGTATTTT.

This clonotype has a handful of counts. Given a much more abundant clone one base away, this may be a read error. The chain joins TRBV5-1 to TRBJ2-3, with 14 bases identical to TRBD2. Germline CDR1 and CDR2: SGHRS and YFSETQ. The CDR3 contains 17 residues. After removal of 4 bases from V and 6 bases from J, the junction contained 10 bases not matched to a gene. CDR3 protein: CASSVGTSGSRADTQYF. CDR3 DNA sequence: TGCGCCAGCAGCGTAGGGACTAGCGGGAGCCGGGCGGATACGCAGTATTTT.

This clonotype has at least ten counts. This sequence joins TRBV29-1 and TRBJ1-2; 7 positions match TRBD1. Germline-derived CDR1 and CDR2 are SQVTM and ANQGSEA. The V gene end was trimmed by 5 bases and the J gene end by 3 bases; junction bases not matched to a gene: 3. The length of the CDR3 is 12 residues. The CDR3 protein is CSVRGRHYGYTF. DNA of the CDR3: TGCAGCGTTAGGGGGCGTCACTATGGCTACACCTTC.